This is a list of T cell receptor beta chains from one sample in a study of long-term antiretroviral therapy in people with HIV. Here immunoSEQ multiplex PCR was the method, and the copy in TCRdb shows in-frame clones only, minus some. The data show tens of thousands of clones, with approximately 91% seen just once and nearly 7.5% held by the top ten. Sequences were derived from unsorted PBMCs, sampled 5 years before starting antiretroviral therapy. These receptor sequences come from a man in his fifties with HIV. CDR3s include the opening cysteine and the closing phenylalanine or tryptophan. The D gene is left open where the match is weak. The listing skips clone size in some rows; elsewhere it reads once, few, many or a size class.

>TRBJ2-7|NA|TRBV5-1|NA
CASSSQGVGTDYEQYF
TGCGCCAGCAGCTCGCAGGGCGTTGGGACTGACTACGAGCAGTACTTC
>TRBJ2-7|NA|TRBV5-1|TRBD1
CASSLAAGGYYEQYF
TGCGCCAGCAGCTTGGCGGCAGGGGGCTACTACGAGCAGTACTTC
>TRBJ1-6|NA|TRBV18|NA
CASSPWGMWNSPLHF
TGTGCCAGCTCACCTTGGGGGATGTGGAATTCACCCCTCCACTTT
>TRBJ1-2|NA|TRBV6-4|NA
CASSDSFREGLGYTF
TGTGCCAGCAGTGACTCTTTCAGGGAAGGTTTGGGCTACACCTTC
>TRBJ2-5|NA|TRBV19|TRBD1
CASSIQTGGHETQYF
TGTGCCAGTAGTATACAGACAGGGGGTCATGAGACCCAGTACTTC
>TRBJ1-2|NA|TRBV5-4|NA
CASSTGGDNYGYTF
TGTGCCAGCTCGACGGGGGGCGATAACTATGGCTACACCTTC
>TRBJ2-7|NA|TRBV4-3|TRBD1
CASSHSRGYSYEQYF
TGCGCCAGCAGCCACTCCAGGGGGTACTCCTACGAGCAGTACTTC
>TRBJ1-6|NA|TRBV13|NA
CASSLFSGAGVVSYNSPLHF
TGTGCCAGCAGCTTATTCAGTGGTGCGGGGGTGGTCTCCTATAATTCACCCCTCCACTTT
>TRBJ1-6|NA|TRBV28|TRBD1
CATGTGDSPLHF
TGTGCCACTGGGACAGGGGATTCACCCCTCCACTTT
>TRBJ2-7|once|TRBV6-5|NA
CASSYAPGGAYEQYF
TGTGCCAGCAGTTACGCCCCCGGGGGCGCCTACGAGCAGTACTTC
>TRBJ2-2|once|TRBV5-1|NA
CASSFGAPVGTGELFF
TGCGCCAGCAGCTTTGGGGCGCCAGTAGGTACCGGGGAGCTGTTTTTT
>TRBJ1-2|NA|TRBV11-2|NA
CASSSRLRANYGYTF
TGTGCCAGCAGCTCCAGACTCCGAGCTAACTATGGCTACACCTTC
>TRBJ1-2|NA|TRBV4-3|TRBD1
CASSHRDSAGGYTF
TGCGCCAGCAGCCATAGGGACAGCGCGGGGGGCTACACCTTC
>TRBJ2-6|NA|TRBV5-6|TRBD1
CASSLAAGQGSGANVLTF
TGTGCCAGCAGCTTGGCCGCGGGACAGGGCTCTGGGGCCAACGTCCTGACTTTC
>TRBJ2-1|NA|TRBV29-1|TRBD1
CSVEGGDRGLNEQFF
TGCAGCGTTGAAGGGGGGGACAGGGGGCTCAATGAGCAGTTCTTC
>TRBJ2-2|NA|TRBV5-1|TRBD1
CASTPPGQGSNTGELFF
TGCGCCAGCACCCCCCCGGGACAGGGATCGAACACCGGGGAGCTGTTTTTT
>TRBJ2-1|NA|TRBV15|TRBD2
CATRPTGGDYNEQFF
TGTGCCACCAGGCCCACCGGGGGGGATTACAATGAGCAGTTCTTC
>TRBJ2-5|NA|TRBV7-2|TRBD2
CASSLGTSGGPRQYF
TGTGCCAGCAGCTTAGGGACTAGCGGGGGTCCGAGGCAGTACTTC
>TRBJ2-2|NA|TRBV7-3|NA
CASSPPGGSNTGELFF
TGTGCCAGCAGCCCCCCCGGGGGATCGAACACCGGGGAGCTGTTTTTT
>TRBJ1-3|NA|TRBV5-4|TRBD1
CASSRDRAGNTIYF
TGTGCCAGCAGCAGGGACAGGGCTGGAAACACCATATATTTT
>TRBJ2-7|once|TRBV5-4|TRBD1
CASSLDRVALGEQYF
TGTGCCAGCAGCCTTGACAGGGTAGCTCTAGGCGAGCAGTACTTC
>TRBJ2-5|once|TRBV7-3|TRBD2
CASSLGVAGVETQYF
TGTGCCAGCAGCTTAGGGGTAGCGGGAGTTGAGACCCAGTACTTC
>TRBJ1-6|NA|TRBV4-1|TRBD1
CASRTGGGPLYNSPLHF
TGCGCCAGCAGGACAGGGGGAGGCCCTCTTTATAATTCACCCCTCCACTTT
>TRBJ2-7|NA|TRBV15|TRBD1
CATSRPSFGQGSIYEQYF
TGTGCCACCAGCAGGCCTAGCTTTGGACAGGGGTCCATCTACGAGCAGTACTTC
>TRBJ2-5|NA|TRBV29-1|NA
CSVEPGLGETQYF
TGCAGCGTTGAACCGGGATTGGGGGAGACCCAGTACTTC
>TRBJ2-5|NA|TRBV7-2|TRBD1
CASSTGAQETQYF
TGTGCCAGCAGCACAGGGGCTCAAGAGACCCAGTACTTC
>TRBJ1-5|NA|TRBV19|TRBD1
CASSIVQGASNQPQHF
TGTGCCAGTAGTATAGTTCAGGGGGCCTCCAATCAGCCCCAGCATTTT
>TRBJ1-4|NA|TRBV5-1|NA
CASSAQDTNEKLFF
TGCGCCAGCTCTGCCCAAGATACTAATGAAAAACTGTTTTTT
>TRBJ1-6|NA|TRBV5-4|NA
CASSFQGQVSPLHF
TGTGCCAGCAGCTTCCAGGGGCAGGTTTCACCCCTCCACTTT
>TRBJ1-2|NA|TRBV6-5|TRBD1
CASSPDRVKGYTF
TGTGCCAGCAGCCCCGACAGGGTAAAGGGCTACACCTTC
>TRBJ2-7|once|TRBV5-4|TRBD1
CASSSRQGSASYEQYF
TGTGCCAGCAGCTCGAGACAGGGTTCGGCCTCTTACGAGCAGTACTTC
>TRBJ2-2|NA|TRBV7-2|TRBD1
CASTTTGGAYTGELFF
TGTGCCAGCACCACGACAGGGGGCGCCTACACCGGGGAGCTGTTTTTT
>TRBJ1-1|NA|TRBV5-1|NA
CASSLAGFAEAFF
TGCGCCAGCAGCTTGGCGGGTTTTGCTGAAGCTTTCTTT
>TRBJ2-2|NA|TRBV6-5|NA
CASRLRALNTGELFF
TGTGCCAGCAGGCTCAGGGCCCTGAACACCGGGGAGCTGTTTTTT
>TRBJ2-3|NA|TRBV27|NA
CASSLVVREFPTDTQYF
TGTGCCAGCAGTTTAGTCGTCCGGGAATTCCCCACAGATACGCAGTATTTT
>TRBJ2-3|NA|TRBV6-4|NA
CASSRLVADTQYF
TGTGCCAGCAGTAGGCTAGTCGCAGATACGCAGTATTTT
>TRBJ2-1|NA|TRBV6-1|TRBD1
CASKAAGGSNEQFF
TGTGCCAGCAAGGCGGCAGGGGGCTCCAATGAGCAGTTCTTC
>TRBJ1-5|NA|TRBV11-1|NA
CASSLALGDPQHF
TGTGCCAGCAGCTTAGCGCTCGGGGATCCCCAGCATTTT
>TRBJ2-3|once|TRBV9|NA
CASSAAGPDTQYF
TGTGCCAGCAGCGCCGCTGGGCCAGATACGCAGTATTTT
>TRBJ1-5|NA|TRBV11-1|NA
CASSYGGGGNQPQHF
TGTGCCAGCAGCTACGGGGGCGGCGGCAATCAGCCCCAGCATTTT
>TRBJ2-1|NA|TRBV6-4|TRBD2
CASSDSVTSGLKGEQFF
TGTGCCAGCAGTGACTCCGTGACTAGCGGGCTCAAGGGGGAGCAGTTCTTC
>TRBJ1-1|NA|TRBV5-1|NA
CASSYRARDTEAFF
TGCGCCAGCAGCTACAGGGCGAGGGACACTGAAGCTTTCTTT
>TRBJ1-5|NA|TRBV18|TRBD1
CASSPGTGGFYSNQPQHF
TGTGCCAGCTCACCCGGGACAGGGGGCTTTTATAGCAATCAGCCCCAGCATTTT
>TRBJ1-1|NA|TRBV5-1|NA
CASSLVEGLVNTEAFF
TGCGCCAGCAGCTTGGTGGAGGGCTTGGTGAACACTGAAGCTTTCTTT
>TRBJ1-4|NA|TRBV5-1|TRBD1
CASSLVAGQGASTATNEKLFF
TGCGCCAGCAGCTTGGTAGCGGGACAGGGGGCATCAACTGCAACTAATGAAAAACTGTTTTTT
>TRBJ2-5|NA|TRBV4-3|TRBD2
CASSLGFSSGGAETQYF
TGCGCCAGCAGCCTCGGGTTTAGTAGCGGGGGGGCAGAGACCCAGTACTTC
>TRBJ2-7|few|TRBV5-1|NA
CASRVGTYEQYF
TGCGCCAGCCGAGTTGGGACCTACGAGCAGTACTTC
>TRBJ2-3|NA|TRBV27|NA
CASSPRASADTQYF
TGTGCCAGCAGCCCCCGGGCTAGTGCAGATACGCAGTATTTT
>TRBJ2-5|NA|TRBV7-9|NA
CASSLLRGSGDF
TGTGCCAGCAGCTTATTGCGCGGATCAGGGGACTTC
>TRBJ2-1|NA|TRBV28|TRBD2
CASRPGGAGVYNEQFF
TGTGCCAGCAGACCCGGAGGGGCGGGGGTTTACAATGAGCAGTTCTTC
>TRBJ1-2|NA|TRBV2|TRBD1
CASSEALTRQGEDTF
TGTGCCAGCAGTGAAGCGCTAACTCGACAGGGGGAGGACACCTTC
>TRBJ2-3|NA|TRBV5-4|TRBD1
CASSTRDRLSTDTQYF
TGTGCCAGCAGCACCCGGGACAGACTTAGCACAGATACGCAGTATTTT
>TRBJ2-5|NA|TRBV5-1|NA
CASSVQETQYF
TGCGCCAGCAGCGTCCAGGAGACCCAGTACTTC
>TRBJ2-2|NA|TRBV5-1|NA
CASSLPGATGELFF
TGCGCCAGCAGCTTGCCGGGGGCAACCGGGGAGCTGTTTTTT
>TRBJ2-5|once|TRBV27|TRBD1
CASRKTGGETQYF
TGTGCCAGCAGAAAAACAGGGGGCGAGACCCAGTACTTC
>TRBJ1-5|NA|TRBV18|TRBD1
CASSRDRLQQPQHF
TGTGCCAGCTCACGGGACAGACTCCAACAGCCCCAGCATTTT
>TRBJ1-2|few|TRBV9|TRBD1
CASSGTGAYGYTF
TGTGCCAGCAGCGGGACAGGGGCTTATGGCTACACCTTC
>TRBJ2-7|NA|TRBV12-2|NA
CASRCGTSGDYEQYF
TGTGCAAGTCGCTGCGGGACTAGCGGAGATTACGAGCAGTACTTC
>TRBJ1-5|few|TRBV7-9|NA
CASSLEAQQPQHF
TGTGCCAGCAGCTTAGAGGCCCAACAGCCCCAGCATTTT
>TRBJ2-5|NA|TRBV10-2|TRBD2
CASSELAGLQETQYF
TGCGCCAGCAGTGAGTTAGCGGGCTTACAAGAGACCCAGTACTTC